This entry describes one T cell receptor (beta chain). The record originates from a study of OX40 agonist ivuxolimab in advanced cancers. For the study at large: The patients received agonistic anti-OX40 (CD134) antibody ivuxolimab. Among those enrolled, mean age was about 63 years (range about 23 to 80) and 70% to 85% were male. Enrolled patients in dose escalation had cancers that were hepatocellular carcinoma, melanoma, renal cell or head and neck cancer. Earlier anti-PD-1, anti-PD-L1 or anti-CTLA-4 therapy was permitted; 40% had received some.

Sequenced by immunoSEQ multiplex PCR; TCRdb stores in-frame clones only, minus some. This table holds tens of thousands of clones, about 89% found once. CDR1 is GTSNPN and CDR2 is SVGIG in the germline V gene (reference sequence). This CDR3 comprises 17 residues. Germline trimming cut 6 bases from V and 8 bases from J; bases unmatched to any gene: 16. V usage is TRBV30 and J usage is TRBJ1-6; 10 bases line up with TRBD1. The sequence was obtained from an adult with an advanced solid tumor such as melanoma, head and neck, liver or kidney cancer. Sequences were derived from CD4+ or CD8+ T cells sorted from blood, sampled in a trial of the OX40 agonist ivuxolimab. CDR3 DNA sequence: TGTGCCTGCCGTCCCCGGGACAGGGGCGTCCTGTATTCACCCCTCCACTTT. Translating it yields CACRPRDRGVLYSPLHF.